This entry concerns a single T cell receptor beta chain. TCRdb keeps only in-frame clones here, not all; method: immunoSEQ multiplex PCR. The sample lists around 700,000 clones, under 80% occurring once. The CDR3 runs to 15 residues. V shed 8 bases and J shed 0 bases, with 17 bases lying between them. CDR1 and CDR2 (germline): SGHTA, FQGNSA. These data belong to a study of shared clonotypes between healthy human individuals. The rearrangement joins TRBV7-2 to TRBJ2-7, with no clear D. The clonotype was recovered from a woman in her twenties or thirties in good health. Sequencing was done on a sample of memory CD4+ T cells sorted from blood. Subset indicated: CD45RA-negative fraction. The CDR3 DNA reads TGTGCCAGCGGACGGTGGGCTCTCCCCTCCTACGAGCAGTACTTC. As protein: CASGRWALPSYEQYF.